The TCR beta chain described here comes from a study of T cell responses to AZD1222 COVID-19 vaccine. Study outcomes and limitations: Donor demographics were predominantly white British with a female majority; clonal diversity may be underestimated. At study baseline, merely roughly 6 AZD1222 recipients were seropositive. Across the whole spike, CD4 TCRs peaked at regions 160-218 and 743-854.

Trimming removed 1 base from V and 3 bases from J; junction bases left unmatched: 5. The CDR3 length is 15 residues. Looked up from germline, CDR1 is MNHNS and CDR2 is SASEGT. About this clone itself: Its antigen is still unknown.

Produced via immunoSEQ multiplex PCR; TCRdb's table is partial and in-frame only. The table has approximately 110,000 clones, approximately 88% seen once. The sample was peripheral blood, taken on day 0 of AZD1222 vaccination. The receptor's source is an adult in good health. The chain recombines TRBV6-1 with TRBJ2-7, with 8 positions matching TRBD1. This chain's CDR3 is CASSEGQGAHYEQYF. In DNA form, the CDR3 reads TGTGCCAGCAGTGAAGGGCAGGGGGCTCACTACGAGCAGTACTTC.